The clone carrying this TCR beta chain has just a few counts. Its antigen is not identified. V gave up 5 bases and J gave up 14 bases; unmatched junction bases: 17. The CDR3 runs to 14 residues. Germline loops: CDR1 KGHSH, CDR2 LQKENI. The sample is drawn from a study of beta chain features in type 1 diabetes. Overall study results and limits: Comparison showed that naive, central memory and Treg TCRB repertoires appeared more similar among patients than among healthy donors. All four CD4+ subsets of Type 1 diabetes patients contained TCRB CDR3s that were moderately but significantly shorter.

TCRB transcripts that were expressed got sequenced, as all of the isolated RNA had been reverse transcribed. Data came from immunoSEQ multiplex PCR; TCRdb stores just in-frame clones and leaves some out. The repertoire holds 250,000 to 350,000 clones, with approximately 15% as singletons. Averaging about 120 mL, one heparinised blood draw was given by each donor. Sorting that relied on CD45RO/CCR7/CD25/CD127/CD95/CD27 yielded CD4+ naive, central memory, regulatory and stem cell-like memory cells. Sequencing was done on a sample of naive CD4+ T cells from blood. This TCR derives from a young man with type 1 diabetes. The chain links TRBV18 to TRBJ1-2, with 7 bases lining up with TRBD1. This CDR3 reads CASSYNRDSPYRTF. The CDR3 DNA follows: TGTGCCAGCTCATACAATCGGGACAGCCCTTATCGGACCTTC.